What follows are 16 T cell receptor beta chains derived from one specimen sequenced in a study of T cell responses to AZD1222 COVID-19 vaccine. Clones were read by immunoSEQ multiplex PCR, and TCRdb kept only the in-frame ones, dropping some. The repertoire holds over 100,000 clones, approximately 87% seen once, with roughly an eighth in the top ten. Specimen: peripheral blood, collected on day 0 of AZD1222 vaccination. Source of these receptors: an adult in good health.

The rearrangement joins TRBV28 to TRBJ1-2; possibly TRBD1 for D (5 bases). CDR1 MDHEN and CDR2 SYDVKM come from the germline V gene. The germline V and J ends were trimmed by 6 bases and 5 bases, with 19 bases remaining between them. CDR3 length: 15 residues. The CDR3 loop reads CASRRGALGQYGYTF. The CDR3 DNA reads as TGTGCCAGCAGACGAGGGGCGCTAGGGCAGTATGGCTACACCTTC.

The chain combines TRBV9 with TRBJ1-2; 7 bases match TRBD1. This CDR3 is built from 13 residues. V dropped 8 bases and J dropped 5; count of bases not matched to a gene: 9. From germline, CDR1 is SGDLS and CDR2 YYNGEE. The CDR3 region is CASSRGGEYGYTF. The CDR3 nucleotides read TGTGCCAGTTCGAGAGGGGGCGAGTATGGCTACACCTTC.

This clone was picked up a small number of times. The chain joins TRBV9 to TRBJ2-1; TRBD2 matches 8 bases. Germline CDR1 is SGDLS and CDR2 is YYNGEE. Trimming at V came to 0 bases and at J to 3 bases, leaving 11 bases not matched to a gene. This CDR3 contains 18 residues. This CDR3 reads CASSVATGGGIGYNEQFF. The CDR3 DNA follows: TGTGCCAGCAGCGTAGCTACGGGAGGGGGAATCGGCTACAATGAGCAGTTCTTC.

The V call is TRBV11-2, the J call TRBJ2-7, with 8 bases aligning to TRBD1. Germline CDR1 SGHAT, CDR2 FQNNGV. The CDR3 is made up of 15 amino acids. Trimming cost V 5 bases and J 4 bases; bases outside gene matches: 10. The CDR3 loop is CASSLGAGGMYEQYF. The CDR3 coding sequence is TGTGCCAGCAGCCTCGGGGCAGGGGGCATGTACGAGCAGTACTTC.

The V gene is TRBV9, the J gene TRBJ2-3; D is undetermined. The CDR3 length is 14 residues. V was clipped by 0 bases and J by 4 bases, with 9 bases between them. The germline V gene has CDR1 SGDLS and CDR2 YYNGEE. In DNA form, the CDR3 reads TGTGCCAGCAGCGTAGTTATGCAACCAGATACGCAGTATTTT. Residues: CASSVVMQPDTQYF.

This clone was found a few times. The chain joins TRBV5-1 to TRBJ1-5; D remains ambiguous. Germline V gene sequence: CDR1 SGHRS, CDR2 YFSETQ. V lost 4 bases and J 11 bases, leaving 16 bases between the germline ends. The CDR3 extends over 13 amino acids. CDR3 in amino acids: CASSLGPQGTQHF. As DNA, the CDR3 is TGCGCCAGCAGCCTCGGTCCTCAAGGGACCCAGCATTTT.

The chain is built from TRBV2 and TRBJ1-1; D is ambiguous. Trimming cost V 7 bases and J 2 bases, with 8 bases left between them. This CDR3 has 12 residues. Germline V gene data show CDR1 as SNHLY and CDR2 as FYNNEI. DNA of the CDR3: TGTGCCAGCACCCAGACAAACACTGAAGCTTTCTTT. As protein: CASTQTNTEAFF. The entire variable domain, with the rest obtained from reference TRBV2 and TRBJ1-1, is as follows: EPEVTQTPSHQVTQMGQEVILRCVPISNHLYFYWYRQILGQKVEFLVSFYNNEISEKSEIFDDQFSVERPDGSNFTLKIRSTKLEDSAMYFCASTQTNTEAFFGQGTRLTVV.

The chain links TRBV7-2 to TRBJ2-5; tentative D call: TRBD2 (5 bases). Trimming stripped 6 bases from V and 1 base from J, with 12 bases between. The CDR3 loop spans 14 amino acids. Germline CDR1 SGHTA, CDR2 FQGNSA. The CDR3 bases are TGTGCCAGCAGGGCGGGCAACCGCCAAGAGACCCAGTACTTC. Protein: CASRAGNRQETQYF.

This clone was counted a single time. Other DNA sequences in this sample translate to the same CDR3. The chain employs TRBV2 and TRBJ2-7; a weak D match, TRBD2 (7 bases). CDR1 is SNHLY and CDR2 is FYNNEI in the germline V gene. V was clipped by 9 bases and J by 0 bases, with 12 bases between them. The CDR3 covers 13 residues. CDR3: CARGGQSSYEQYF. The CDR3 DNA follows: TGTGCCAGGGGGGGGCAGAGCTCCTACGAGCAGTACTTC. Supplemented by reference TRBV2 and TRBJ2-7, the full variable domain reads EPEVTQTPSHQVTQMGQEVILRCVPISNHLYFYWYRQILGQKVEFLVSFYNNEISEKSEIFDDQFSVERPDGSNFTLKIRSTKLEDSAMYFCARGGQSSYEQYFGPGTRLTVT.

The rearrangement links TRBV28 to TRBJ2-1; 10 bases are shared with TRBD2. This CDR3 has 15 amino acids. J was trimmed by 4 bases and V by 5 bases; bases with no gene match: 5. Germline CDR1 MDHEN, CDR2 SYDVKM. The CDR3 sequence is CASSDSGRPYNEQFF. The DNA of the CDR3 is TGTGCCAGCAGTGATAGCGGGAGGCCTTACAATGAGCAGTTCTTC.

The V call is TRBV6-6, the J call TRBJ2-7; D is possibly TRBD1 or TRBD2 (5 bases each). The V end was cut by 10 bases, the J end by 0 bases, with 16 bases between. The CDR3 runs to 14 residues. CDR1 is MNHNY, CDR2 SVGAGI, per germline (reference sequence). The CDR3 loop is CAIQMGDRSYEQYF. As DNA, the CDR3 is TGTGCCATCCAAATGGGGGACCGCTCCTACGAGCAGTACTTC.

Comments on this clone: An end of the junction differs from the germline gene, which may be a read error. V usage is TRBV19 and J usage is TRBJ1-1; D remains unclear. This CDR3 contains 13 residues. CDR1 and CDR2 (germline): LNHDA, SQIVND (reference sequence). CDR3 sequence: CASMGRVNTGAFF. For the CDR3, the DNA is TGTGCCAGTATGGGTAGGGTGAACACTGGAGCTTTCTTT.

This rearrangement joins TRBV28 to TRBJ2-5, with D possibly being TRBD1 (6 bases). V lost 6 bases, J lost 5 bases, and 16 bases lay in between. The V gene's germline CDR1 is MDHEN and CDR2 SYDVKM. This CDR3 comprises 14 residues. The CDR3 region has the DNA TGTGCCAGCAGCTCCGGCAGGGGATGGGAGACCCAGTACTTC. Its protein is CASSSGRGWETQYF.

The chain employs TRBV6-2 or TRBV6-3 and TRBJ2-5; D not certain. V lost 5 bases and J lost 5, with 9 bases in between. The CDR3 has 12 amino acids. The germline CDR1 and CDR2 sequences are MNHEY and SVGEGT. The DNA of the CDR3 is TGTGCCAGCAGTCAAACGAGGGAGACCCAGTACTTC. Translating it yields CASSQTRETQYF.

The chain has TRBV7-2 and TRBJ2-5; 9 bases line up with TRBD1. The CDR3 has 14 residues. Per the germline V gene, CDR1 is SGHTA and CDR2 is FQGNSA. V lost 8 bases and J lost 5; bases outside the gene matches: 9. CDR3 coding DNA: TGTGCCAGCGGAAAGGGACAGGGAAGGGAGACCCAGTACTTC. This gives the protein CASGKGQGRETQYF.

This clone appeared once. The chain uses TRBV6-2 or TRBV6-3 and TRBJ1-5; D is possibly TRBD1 (5 bases). V lost 6 bases and J 3 bases, leaving 15 bases between the germline ends. Germline V gene sequence: CDR1 MNHEY, CDR2 SVGEGT. This CDR3 is 15 amino acids long. This CDR3 reads CASSNRRVNNQPQHF. CDR3 DNA: TGTGCCAGCAGCAACCGCAGGGTTAACAATCAGCCCCAGCATTTT.